One and the same sample provided the 11 T cell receptor beta chains below, sequenced in a study of CXCR3-negative and CXCR3-positive naive CD8 T cells. The TRB libraries of cDNA were built by UMI-labeled 5' RACE. TCRdb reworked the 5' RACE reads into one entry per CDR3 protein, no DNA. Its clone listing holds some 130,000 distinct CDR3 sequences. The sequencing input was naive CXCR3- CD8+ T cells from blood. Subset of the sample: CD45RO-CCR7+CD27+CD95- naive CD8+ T cells lacking CXCR3 (TNR3-). These receptors all stem from a human donor in good health. Some clones in this sample may be carry-over from other donors' samples.

The chain's CDR3 is CASSEAAGGPNEQFF. This chain links TRBV6-1 with TRBJ2-1; the TCRdb call, TRBD2, lacks DNA for checking. Germline V gene lookup returns CDR1 MNHNS and CDR2 SASEGT. The CDR3 totals 15 residues.

The chain is built from TRBV9 and TRBJ2-3; the D call from TCRdb, TRBD2, cannot be confirmed without DNA. This CDR3 region has 15 residues. The germline V gene encodes CDR1 SGDLS and CDR2 YYNGEE. CDR3 protein: CASSVVASSTDTQYF.

The V call is TRBV5-1, the J call TRBJ2-2; TCRdb proposes TRBD1, but this gene call is untestable without DNA. Per germline, CDR1 SGHRS and CDR2 YFSETQ. The CDR3 covers 18 residues. CDR3 region: CASSLEAGTGMNTGELFF.

This rearrangement joins TRBV4-3 to TRBJ1-4; checking the TCRdb D call of TRBD1 is not possible without DNA. Looked up from germline, CDR1 is LGHNA and CDR2 is YSLEER. CDR3 length: 15 residues. The chain's CDR3 is CASSQAKGATGELFF.

The gene calls are TRBV29-1 and TRBJ1-2; TCRdb's assignment of TRBD1 cannot be checked, as there is no DNA. Germline-derived CDR1 and CDR2 are SQVTM and ANQGSEA. The CDR3 spans 15 residues. The CDR3 sequence: CSVEAWGQGHYGYTF. Full variable domain (outside the CDR3, taken from reference TRBV29-1 and TRBJ1-2): SAVISQKPSRDICQRGTSLTIQCQVDSQVTMMFWYRQQPGQSLTLIATANQGSEATYESGFVIDKFPISRPNLTFSTLTVSNMSPEDSSIYLCSVEAWGQGHYGYTFGSGTRLTVV.

J is TRBJ1-2 and V is TRBV20-1; with no DNA, the TCRdb D assignment of TRBD1 cannot be verified. The CDR3 length is 15 residues. Per the germline V gene, CDR1 is DFQATT and CDR2 is SNEGSKA (reference sequence). This chain's CDR3 is CSARDRDYSKYGYTF.

The genes are TRBV7-9 and TRBJ1-2; the D call of TRBD1 rests on TCRdb alone, since no DNA is present to check it. Germline V gene data show CDR1 as SEHNR and CDR2 as FQNEAQ (reference sequence). This CDR3 has 13 amino acids. CDR3 sequence reads: CASSPGAGDGYTF.

The chain carries TRBV29-1 and TRBJ1-2; the TRBD1 assignment by TCRdb is unverifiable without DNA. The CDR3 contains 12 residues. Germline CDR1 SQVTM, CDR2 ANQGSEA. This CDR3 is CSVEDGAYGYTF.

This chain joins TRBV29-1 and TRBJ2-7; TCRdb's D call of TRBD1 is untestable without DNA. The CDR3 spans 14 residues. From germline, CDR1 is SQVTM and CDR2 ANQGSEA. The CDR3: CSATPRTGGYEQYF.

The CDR3 sequence: CASSQVQGAPGNTIYF. The chain carries TRBV4-1 and TRBJ1-3; TCRdb lists TRBD1, though no DNA is available to test this call. The CDR3 totals 16 residues. From germline, CDR1 is MGHRA and CDR2 YSYEKL.

The CDR3 is CASSKTGSDTGELFF. V and J are TRBV7-8 and TRBJ2-2; absent DNA, TCRdb's TRBD1 call cannot be checked. Germline V gene data show CDR1 as SGHVS and CDR2 as FQNEAQ. The CDR3 runs to 15 residues.